This TCR beta chain is from a study of blood T cell repertoires in COVID-19. Turning to the study itself: Both acute and convalescent COVID-19 samples were obtained from the United States, Italy and Spain. PBMCs, B-cell-depleted T cells, or T cells were the source of the cDNA or gDNA that made up the material.

This CDR3 comprises 15 residues. V shed 5 bases and J 3 bases; nucleotides not matched to a gene: 6. Germline CDR1 SGHNT, CDR2 YENEEA. Original handling: Amplification from reference gene primers served as the basis for estimated nucleated cell counts. The repertoire was sequenced with immunoSEQ multiplex PCR; TCRdb's copy has only in-frame clones and lacks some. V and J calls and clone size are those listed in that table; D and trimming were worked out from the DNA. Found here are tens of thousands of clones, roughly 87% of them singletons; the top ten hold roughly 7%. The sample was peripheral blood. The TCR sequence derives from a man aged 45-65 years with active COVID-19. The chain combines TRBV11-3 with TRBJ2-1, with 8 positions matching TRBD1. CDR3 residues: CASSLRGQGYNEQFF. CDR3 in DNA: TGTGCCAGCAGCCTCCGAGGACAGGGCTACAATGAGCAGTTCTTC.